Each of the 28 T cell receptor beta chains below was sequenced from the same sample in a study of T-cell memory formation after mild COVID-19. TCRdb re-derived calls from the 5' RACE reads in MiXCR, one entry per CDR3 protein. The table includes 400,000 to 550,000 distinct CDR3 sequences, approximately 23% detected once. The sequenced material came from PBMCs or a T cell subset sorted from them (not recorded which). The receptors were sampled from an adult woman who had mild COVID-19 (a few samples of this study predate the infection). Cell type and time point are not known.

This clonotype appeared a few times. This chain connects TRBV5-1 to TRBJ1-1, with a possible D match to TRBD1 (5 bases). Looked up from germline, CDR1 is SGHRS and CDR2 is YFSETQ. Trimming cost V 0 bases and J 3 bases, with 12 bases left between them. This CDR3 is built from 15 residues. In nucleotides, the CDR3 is TGCGCCAGCAGCTTGGCCCCCAGGGAGGACACTGAAGCTTTCTTT. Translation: CASSLAPREDTEAFF.

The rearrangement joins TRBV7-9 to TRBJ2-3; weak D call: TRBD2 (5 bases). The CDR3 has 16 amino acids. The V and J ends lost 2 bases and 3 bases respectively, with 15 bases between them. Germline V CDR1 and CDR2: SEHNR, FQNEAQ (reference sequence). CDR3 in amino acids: CASSLTSSPRTDTQYF. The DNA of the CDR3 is TGTGCCAGCAGCTTAACGTCTAGCCCCAGGACAGATACGCAGTATTTT.

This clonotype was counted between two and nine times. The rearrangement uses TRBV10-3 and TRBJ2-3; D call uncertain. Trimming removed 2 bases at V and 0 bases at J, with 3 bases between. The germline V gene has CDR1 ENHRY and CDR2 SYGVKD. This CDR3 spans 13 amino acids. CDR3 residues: CAISEASTDTQYF. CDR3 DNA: TGTGCCATCAGTGAGGCTAGCACAGATACGCAGTATTTT.

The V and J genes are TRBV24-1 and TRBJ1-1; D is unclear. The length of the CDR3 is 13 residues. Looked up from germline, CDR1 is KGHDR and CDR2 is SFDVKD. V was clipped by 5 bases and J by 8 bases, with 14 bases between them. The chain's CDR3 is CATSGKQNREAFF. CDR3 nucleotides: TGTGCCACCAGTGGGAAACAGAACCGCGAAGCTTTCTTT.

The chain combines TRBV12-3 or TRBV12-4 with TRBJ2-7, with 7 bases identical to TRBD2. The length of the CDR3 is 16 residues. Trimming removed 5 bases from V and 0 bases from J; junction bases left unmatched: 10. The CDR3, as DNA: TGTGCCAGCAGTCGGGGAGGGTCGGCAACCTCCTACGAGCAGTACTTC. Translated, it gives CASSRGGSATSYEQYF.

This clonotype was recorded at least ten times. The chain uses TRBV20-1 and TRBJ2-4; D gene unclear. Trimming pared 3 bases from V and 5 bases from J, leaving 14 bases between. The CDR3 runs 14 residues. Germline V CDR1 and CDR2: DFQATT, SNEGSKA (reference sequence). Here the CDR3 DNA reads TGCAGTGCTAGTGGCCGTGAGGCGGAAAACATTCAGTACTTC. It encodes CSASGREAENIQYF.

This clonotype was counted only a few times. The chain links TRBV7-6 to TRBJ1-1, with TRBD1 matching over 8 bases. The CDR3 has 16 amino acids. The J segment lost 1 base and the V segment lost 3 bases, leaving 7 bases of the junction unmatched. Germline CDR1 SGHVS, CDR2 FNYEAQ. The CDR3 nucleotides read TGTGCCAGCAGCTTTGCCAGGGGGCCCGAGAACACTGAAGCTTTCTTT. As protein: CASSFARGPENTEAFF.

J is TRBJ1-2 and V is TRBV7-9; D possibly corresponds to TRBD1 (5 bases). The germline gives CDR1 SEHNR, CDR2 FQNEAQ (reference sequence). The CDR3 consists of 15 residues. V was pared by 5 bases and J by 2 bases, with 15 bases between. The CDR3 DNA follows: TGTGCCAGCAGCGCCAAGGGGAGGGAGAACTATGGCTACACCTTC. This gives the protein CASSAKGRENYGYTF.

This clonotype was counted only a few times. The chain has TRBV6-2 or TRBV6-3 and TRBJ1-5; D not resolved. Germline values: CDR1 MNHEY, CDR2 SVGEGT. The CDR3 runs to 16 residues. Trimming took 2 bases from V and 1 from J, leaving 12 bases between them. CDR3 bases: TGTGCCAGCAGTTACACGGCACCCAGGAGCAATCAGCCCCAGCATTTT. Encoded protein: CASSYTAPRSNQPQHF.

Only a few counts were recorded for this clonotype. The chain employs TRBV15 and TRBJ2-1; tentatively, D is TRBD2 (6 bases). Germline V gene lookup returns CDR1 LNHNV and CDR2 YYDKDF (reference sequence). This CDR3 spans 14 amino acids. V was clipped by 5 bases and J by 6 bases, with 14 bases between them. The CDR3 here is CATSERTTANEQFF. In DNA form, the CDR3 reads TGTGCCACCAGCGAACGGACTACGGCCAATGAGCAGTTCTTC.

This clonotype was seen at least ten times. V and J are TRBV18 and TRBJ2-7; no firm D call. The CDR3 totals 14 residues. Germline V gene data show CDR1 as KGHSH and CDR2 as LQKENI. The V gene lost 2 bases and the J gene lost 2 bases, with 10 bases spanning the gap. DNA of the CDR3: TGTGCCAGCTCACCATTAGTCAGACCCTACGAGCAGTACTTC. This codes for CASSPLVRPYEQYF.

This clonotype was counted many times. Here the CDR3 reads CASSLGLANFEQFF. CDR3 nucleotide sequence: TGTGCCAGCAGCTTAGGACTAGCTAATTTTGAGCAGTTCTTC. This rearrangement joins TRBV7-2 to TRBJ2-1; 7 nucleotides agree with TRBD2. The CDR3 is made up of 14 amino acids. The junction had 6 bases not matched to a gene; V was cut back by 1 base and J by 9 bases. Germline-derived CDR1 and CDR2 are SGHTA and FQGNSA.

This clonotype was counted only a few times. The CDR3 nucleotides read TGCGCCAGCAGCCAAGCCCTATCGCGTGAACGCGGAAACACCATATATTTT. Protein sequence: CASSQALSRERGNTIYF. The V call is TRBV4-3, the J call TRBJ1-3; D ambiguous. Per germline, CDR1 LGHNA and CDR2 YSLEER. Trimming removed 1 base at V and 4 bases at J, with 17 bases between. The CDR3 spans 17 residues.

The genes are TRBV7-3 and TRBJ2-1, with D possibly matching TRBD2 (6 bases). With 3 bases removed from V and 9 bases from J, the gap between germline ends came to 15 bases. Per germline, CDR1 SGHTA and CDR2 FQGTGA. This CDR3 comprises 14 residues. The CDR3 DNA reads TGTGCCAGCAGCTTGGGAGGCACGGTTGGTGAGCAGTTCTTC. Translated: CASSLGGTVGEQFF.

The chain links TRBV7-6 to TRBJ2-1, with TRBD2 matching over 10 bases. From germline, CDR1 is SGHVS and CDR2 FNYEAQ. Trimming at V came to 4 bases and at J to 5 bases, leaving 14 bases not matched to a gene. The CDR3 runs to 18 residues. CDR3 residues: CASSWDNPGLAADNEQFF. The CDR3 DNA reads TGTGCCAGCAGCTGGGATAATCCTGGACTAGCGGCCGACAATGAGCAGTTCTTC.

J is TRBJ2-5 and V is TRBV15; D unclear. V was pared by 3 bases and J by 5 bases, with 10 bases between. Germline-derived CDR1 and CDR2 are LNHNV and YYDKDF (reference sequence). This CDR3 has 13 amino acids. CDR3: CATSRASRETQYF. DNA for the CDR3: TGTGCCACCAGCAGGGCTTCAAGGGAGACCCAGTACTTC.

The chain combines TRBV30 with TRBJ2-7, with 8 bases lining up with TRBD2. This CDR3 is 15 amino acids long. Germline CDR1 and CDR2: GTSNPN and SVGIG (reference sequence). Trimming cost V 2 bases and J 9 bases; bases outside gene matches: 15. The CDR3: CAWSRPPGPREAQYF. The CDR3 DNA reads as TGTGCCTGGAGTCGGCCTCCGGGACCGCGGGAGGCGCAGTACTTC.

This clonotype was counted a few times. The CDR3 spells CASSLQGEGYEQYF. CDR3 DNA sequence: TGCGCCAGCAGCTTACAGGGGGAGGGATACGAGCAGTACTTC. J is TRBJ2-7 and V is TRBV5-1; the D gene is possibly TRBD1 (8 bases). Between the trimmed V and J ends, which lost 2 bases and 4 bases, there was a span of 13 bases. Germline CDR1 reads SGHRS; CDR2 reads YFSETQ. There are 14 residues in the CDR3.

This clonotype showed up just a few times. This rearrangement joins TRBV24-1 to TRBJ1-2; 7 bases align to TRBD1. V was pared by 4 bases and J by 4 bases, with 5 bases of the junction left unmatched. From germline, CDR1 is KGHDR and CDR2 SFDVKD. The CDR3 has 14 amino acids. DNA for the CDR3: TGTGCCACCAGTGAAGGGGGCGCCGGCTATGGCTACACCTTC. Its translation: CATSEGGAGYGYTF.

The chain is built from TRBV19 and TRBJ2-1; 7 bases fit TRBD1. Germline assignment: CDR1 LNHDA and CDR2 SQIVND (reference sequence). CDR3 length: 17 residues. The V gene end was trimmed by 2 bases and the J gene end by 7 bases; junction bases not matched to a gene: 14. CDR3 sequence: CASSIPRPGDRYNEQFF. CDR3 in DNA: TGTGCCAGTAGTATACCACGACCCGGGGACAGATATAATGAGCAGTTCTTC.

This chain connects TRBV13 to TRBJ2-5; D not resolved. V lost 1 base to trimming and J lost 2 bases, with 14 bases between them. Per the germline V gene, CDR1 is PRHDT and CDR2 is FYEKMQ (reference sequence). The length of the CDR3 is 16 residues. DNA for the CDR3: TGTGCCAGCAGCTTAGAGGAAAAGGGAAGGCAAGAGACCCAGTACTTC. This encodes CASSLEEKGRQETQYF.

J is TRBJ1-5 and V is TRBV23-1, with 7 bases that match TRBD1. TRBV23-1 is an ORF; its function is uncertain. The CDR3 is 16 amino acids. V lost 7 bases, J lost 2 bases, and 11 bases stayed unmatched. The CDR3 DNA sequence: TGCGCCAGCACCACACTGACAGGGAATGGCAATCAGCCCCAGCATTTT. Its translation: CASTTLTGNGNQPQHF.

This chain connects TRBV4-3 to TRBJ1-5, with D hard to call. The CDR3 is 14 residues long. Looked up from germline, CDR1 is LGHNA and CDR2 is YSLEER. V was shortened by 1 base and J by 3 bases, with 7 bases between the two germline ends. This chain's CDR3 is CASSQVNDNQPQHF. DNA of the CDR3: TGCGCCAGCAGCCAAGTAAATGACAATCAGCCCCAGCATTTT.

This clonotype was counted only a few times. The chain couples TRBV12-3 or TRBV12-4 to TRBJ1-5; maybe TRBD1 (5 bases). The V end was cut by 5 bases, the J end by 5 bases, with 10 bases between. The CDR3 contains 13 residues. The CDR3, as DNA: TGTGCCAGCAGTCGACAGACCTATCAGCCCCAGCATTTT. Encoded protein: CASSRQTYQPQHF.

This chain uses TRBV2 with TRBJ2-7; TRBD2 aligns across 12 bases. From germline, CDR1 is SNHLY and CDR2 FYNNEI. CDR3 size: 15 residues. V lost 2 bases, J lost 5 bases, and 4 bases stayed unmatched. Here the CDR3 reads CASSERLAGAHEQYF. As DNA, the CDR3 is TGTGCCAGCAGTGAAAGACTAGCGGGAGCTCACGAGCAGTACTTC. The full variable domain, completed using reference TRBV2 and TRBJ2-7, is EPEVTQTPSHQVTQMGQEVILRCVPISNHLYFYWYRQILGQKVEFLVSFYNNEISEKSEIFDDQFSVERPDGSNFTLKIRSTKLEDSAMYFCASSERLAGAHEQYFGPGTRLTVT.

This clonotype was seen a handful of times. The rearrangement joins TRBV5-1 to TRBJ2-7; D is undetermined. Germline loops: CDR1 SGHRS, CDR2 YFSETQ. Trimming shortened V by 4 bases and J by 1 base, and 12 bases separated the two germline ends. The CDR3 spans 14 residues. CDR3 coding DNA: TGCGCCAGCAGCCCCGGGTGGGGTTCCTACGAGCAGTACTTC. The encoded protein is CASSPGWGSYEQYF.

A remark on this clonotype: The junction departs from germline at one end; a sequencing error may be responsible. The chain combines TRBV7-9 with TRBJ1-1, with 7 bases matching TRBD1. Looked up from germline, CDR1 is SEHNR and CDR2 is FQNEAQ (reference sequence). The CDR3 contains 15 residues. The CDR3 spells CASSLATGMNTEDFF. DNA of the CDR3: TGTGCCAGCAGCTTAGCGACAGGGATGAACACTGAAGATTTCTTT.

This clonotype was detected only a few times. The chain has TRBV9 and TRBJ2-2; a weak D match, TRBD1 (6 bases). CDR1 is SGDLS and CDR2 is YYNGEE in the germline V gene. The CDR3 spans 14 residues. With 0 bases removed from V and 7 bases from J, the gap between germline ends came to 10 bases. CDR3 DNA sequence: TGTGCCAGCAGCGTAGCAGGACAGAACGGGGAGCTGTTTTTT. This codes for CASSVAGQNGELFF. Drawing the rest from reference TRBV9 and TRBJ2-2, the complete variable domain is DSGVTQTPKHLITATGQRVTLRCSPRSGDLSVYWYQQSLDQGLQFLIQYYNGEERAKGNILERFSAQQFPDLHSELNLSSLELGDSALYFCASSVAGQNGELFFGEGSRLTVL.